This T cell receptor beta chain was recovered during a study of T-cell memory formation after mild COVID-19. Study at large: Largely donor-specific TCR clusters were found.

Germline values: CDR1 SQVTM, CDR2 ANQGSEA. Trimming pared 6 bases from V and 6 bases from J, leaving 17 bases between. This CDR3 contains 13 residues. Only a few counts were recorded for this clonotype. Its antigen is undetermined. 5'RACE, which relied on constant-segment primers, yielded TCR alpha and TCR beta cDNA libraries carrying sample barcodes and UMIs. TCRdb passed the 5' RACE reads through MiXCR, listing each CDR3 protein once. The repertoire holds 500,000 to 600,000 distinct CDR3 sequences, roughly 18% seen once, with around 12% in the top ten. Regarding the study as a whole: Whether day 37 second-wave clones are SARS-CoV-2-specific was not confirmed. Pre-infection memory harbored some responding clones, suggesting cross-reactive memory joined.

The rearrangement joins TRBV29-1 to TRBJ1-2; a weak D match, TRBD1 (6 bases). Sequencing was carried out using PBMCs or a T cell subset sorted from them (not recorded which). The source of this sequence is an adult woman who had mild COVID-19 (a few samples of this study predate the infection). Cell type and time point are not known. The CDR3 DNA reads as TGCAGCGTCCCGCCGGGGGGGGGCGATGGCTACACCTTC. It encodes CSVPPGGGDGYTF.